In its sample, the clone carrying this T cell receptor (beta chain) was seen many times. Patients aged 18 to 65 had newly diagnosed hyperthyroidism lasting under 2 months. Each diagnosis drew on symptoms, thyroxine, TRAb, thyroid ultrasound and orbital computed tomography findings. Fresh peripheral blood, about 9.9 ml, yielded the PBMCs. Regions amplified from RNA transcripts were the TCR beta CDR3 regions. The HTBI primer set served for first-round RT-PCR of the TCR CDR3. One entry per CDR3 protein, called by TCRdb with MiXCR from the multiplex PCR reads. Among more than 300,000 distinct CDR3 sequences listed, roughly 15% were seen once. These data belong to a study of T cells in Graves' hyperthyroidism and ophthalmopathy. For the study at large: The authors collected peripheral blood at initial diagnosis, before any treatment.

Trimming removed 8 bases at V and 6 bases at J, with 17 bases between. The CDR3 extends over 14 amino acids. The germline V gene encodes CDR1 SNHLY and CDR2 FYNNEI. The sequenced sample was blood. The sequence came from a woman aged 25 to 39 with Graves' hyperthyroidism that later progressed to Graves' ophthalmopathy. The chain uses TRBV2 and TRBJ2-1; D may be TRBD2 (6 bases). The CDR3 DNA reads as TGTGCCAGCGGACAACGGGGGAGACCCAATGAGCAGTTCTTC. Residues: CASGQRGRPNEQFF. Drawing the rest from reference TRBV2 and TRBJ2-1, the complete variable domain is EPEVTQTPSHQVTQMGQEVILRCVPISNHLYFYWYRQILGQKVEFLVSFYNNEISEKSEIFDDQFSVERPDGSNFTLKIRSTKLEDSAMYFCASGQRGRPNEQFFGPGTRLTVL.